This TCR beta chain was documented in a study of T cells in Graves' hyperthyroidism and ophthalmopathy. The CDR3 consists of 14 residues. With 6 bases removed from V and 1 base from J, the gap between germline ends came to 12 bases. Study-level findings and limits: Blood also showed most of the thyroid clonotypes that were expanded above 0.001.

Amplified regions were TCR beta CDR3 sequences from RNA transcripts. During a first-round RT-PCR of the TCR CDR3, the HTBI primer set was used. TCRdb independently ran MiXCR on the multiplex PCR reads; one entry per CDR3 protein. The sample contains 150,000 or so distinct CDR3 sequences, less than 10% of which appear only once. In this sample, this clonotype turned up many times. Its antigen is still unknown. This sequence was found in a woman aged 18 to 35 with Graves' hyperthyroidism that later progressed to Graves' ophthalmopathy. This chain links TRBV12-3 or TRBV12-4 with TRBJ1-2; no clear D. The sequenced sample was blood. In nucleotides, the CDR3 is TGTGCCAGCAGCTCGTACCCGGGTAACTATGGCTACACCTTC. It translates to CASSSYPGNYGYTF.